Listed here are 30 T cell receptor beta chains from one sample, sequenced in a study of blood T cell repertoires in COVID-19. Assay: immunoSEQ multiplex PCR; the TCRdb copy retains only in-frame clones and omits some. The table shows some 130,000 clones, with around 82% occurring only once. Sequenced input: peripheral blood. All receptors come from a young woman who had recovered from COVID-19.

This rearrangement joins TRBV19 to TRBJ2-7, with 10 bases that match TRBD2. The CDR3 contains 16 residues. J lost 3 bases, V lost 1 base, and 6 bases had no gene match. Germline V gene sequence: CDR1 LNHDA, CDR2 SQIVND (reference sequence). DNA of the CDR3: TGTGCCAGTAGTATAGGGACTAGCGGAACGATCTACGAGCAGTACTTC. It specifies CASSIGTSGTIYEQYF.

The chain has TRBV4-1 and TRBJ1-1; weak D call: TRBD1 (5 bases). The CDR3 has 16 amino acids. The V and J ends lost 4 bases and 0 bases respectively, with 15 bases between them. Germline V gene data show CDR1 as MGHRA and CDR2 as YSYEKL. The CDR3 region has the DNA TGCGCCAGCAGCCCCAGGGTTGGTAGCATGAACACTGAAGCTTTCTTT. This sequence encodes CASSPRVGSMNTEAFF.

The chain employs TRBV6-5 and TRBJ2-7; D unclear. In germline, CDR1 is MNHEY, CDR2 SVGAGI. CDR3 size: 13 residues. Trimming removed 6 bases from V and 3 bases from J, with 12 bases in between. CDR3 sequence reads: CASSENEFYEQYF. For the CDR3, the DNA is TGTGCCAGCAGCGAGAACGAATTCTACGAGCAGTACTTC.

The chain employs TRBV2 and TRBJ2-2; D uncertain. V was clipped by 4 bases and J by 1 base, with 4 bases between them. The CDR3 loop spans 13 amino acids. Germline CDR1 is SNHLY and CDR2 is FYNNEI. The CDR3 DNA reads TGTGCCAGCAGTGGGCTGAACACCGGGGAGCTGTTTTTT. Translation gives CASSGLNTGELFF.

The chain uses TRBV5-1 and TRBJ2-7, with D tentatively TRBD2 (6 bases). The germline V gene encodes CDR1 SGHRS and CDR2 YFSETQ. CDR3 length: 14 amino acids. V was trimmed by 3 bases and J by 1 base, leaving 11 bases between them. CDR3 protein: CASSSGLESYEQYF. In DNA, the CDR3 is TGCGCCAGCAGCTCGGGACTCGAGTCCTACGAGCAGTACTTC. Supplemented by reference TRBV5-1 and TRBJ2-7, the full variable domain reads KAGVTQTPRYLIKTRGQQVTLSCSPISGHRSVSWYQQTPGQGLQFLFEYFSETQRNKGNFPGRFSGRQFSNSRSEMNVSTLELGDSALYLCASSSGLESYEQYFGPGTRLTVT.

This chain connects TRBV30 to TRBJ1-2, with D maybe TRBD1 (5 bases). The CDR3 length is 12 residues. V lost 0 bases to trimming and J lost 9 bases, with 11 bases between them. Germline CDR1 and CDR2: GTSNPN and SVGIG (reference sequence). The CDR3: CAWSVRASSYTF. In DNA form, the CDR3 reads TGTGCCTGGAGTGTCAGGGCGTCGAGCTACACCTTC.

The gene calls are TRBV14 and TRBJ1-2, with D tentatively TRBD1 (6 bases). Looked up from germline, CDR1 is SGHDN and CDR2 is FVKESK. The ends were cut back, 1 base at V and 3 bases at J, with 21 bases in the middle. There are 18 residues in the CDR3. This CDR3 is CASSQVTGQPRRDYGYTF. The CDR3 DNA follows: TGTGCCAGCAGCCAAGTCACTGGACAGCCGCGAAGAGACTATGGCTACACCTTC.

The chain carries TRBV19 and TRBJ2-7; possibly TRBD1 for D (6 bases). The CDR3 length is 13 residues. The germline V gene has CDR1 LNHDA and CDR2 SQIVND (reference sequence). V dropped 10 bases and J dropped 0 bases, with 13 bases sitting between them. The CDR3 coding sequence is TGTGCCACCCAAGGGGGTAGCTCCTACGAGCAGTACTTC. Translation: CATQGGSSYEQYF.

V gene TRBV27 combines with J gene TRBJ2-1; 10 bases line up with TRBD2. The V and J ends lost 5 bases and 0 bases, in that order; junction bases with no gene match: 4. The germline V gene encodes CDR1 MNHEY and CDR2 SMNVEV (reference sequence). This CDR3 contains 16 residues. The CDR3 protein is CASSRGLADSYNEQFF. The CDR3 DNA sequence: TGTGCCAGCAGTCGAGGACTAGCGGACTCCTACAATGAGCAGTTCTTC.

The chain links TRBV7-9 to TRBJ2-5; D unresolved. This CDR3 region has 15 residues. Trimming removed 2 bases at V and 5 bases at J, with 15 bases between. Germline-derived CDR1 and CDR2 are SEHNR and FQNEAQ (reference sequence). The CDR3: CASSLRVSAEETQYF. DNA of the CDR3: TGTGCCAGCAGCTTACGTGTGAGTGCGGAGGAGACCCAGTACTTC.

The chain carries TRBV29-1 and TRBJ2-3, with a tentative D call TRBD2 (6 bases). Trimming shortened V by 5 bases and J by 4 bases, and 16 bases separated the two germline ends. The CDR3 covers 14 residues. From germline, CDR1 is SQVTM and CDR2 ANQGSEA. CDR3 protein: CSVLSGLSSDTQYF. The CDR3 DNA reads TGCAGCGTTTTATCCGGACTATCATCAGATACGCAGTATTTT.

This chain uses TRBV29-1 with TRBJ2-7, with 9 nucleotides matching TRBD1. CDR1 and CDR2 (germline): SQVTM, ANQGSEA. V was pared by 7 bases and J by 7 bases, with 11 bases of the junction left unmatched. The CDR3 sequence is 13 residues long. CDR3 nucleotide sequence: TGCAGCGCGACCCGGACAGGGGAAGGGGAGCAGTACTTC. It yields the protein CSATRTGEGEQYF.

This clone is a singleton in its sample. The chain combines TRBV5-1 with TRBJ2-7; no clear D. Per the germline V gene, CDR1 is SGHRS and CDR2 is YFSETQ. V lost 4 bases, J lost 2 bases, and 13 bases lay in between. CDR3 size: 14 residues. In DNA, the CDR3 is TGCGCCAGCAGCCCCCTTCTAGACCCCTACGAGCAGTACTTC. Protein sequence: CASSPLLDPYEQYF.

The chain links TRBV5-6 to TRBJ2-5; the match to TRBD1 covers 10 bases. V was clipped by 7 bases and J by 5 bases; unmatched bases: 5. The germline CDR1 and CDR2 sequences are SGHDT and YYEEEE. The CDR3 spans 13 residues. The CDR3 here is CASRQGAHETQYF. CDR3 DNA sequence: TGTGCCAGCCGACAGGGGGCCCATGAGACCCAGTACTTC.

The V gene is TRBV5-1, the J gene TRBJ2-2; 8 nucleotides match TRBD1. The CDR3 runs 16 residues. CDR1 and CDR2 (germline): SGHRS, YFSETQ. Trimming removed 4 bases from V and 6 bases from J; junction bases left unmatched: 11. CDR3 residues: CASSPAQGARSGELFF. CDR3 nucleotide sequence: TGCGCCAGCAGCCCAGCCCAGGGGGCTCGGTCCGGGGAGCTGTTTTTT.

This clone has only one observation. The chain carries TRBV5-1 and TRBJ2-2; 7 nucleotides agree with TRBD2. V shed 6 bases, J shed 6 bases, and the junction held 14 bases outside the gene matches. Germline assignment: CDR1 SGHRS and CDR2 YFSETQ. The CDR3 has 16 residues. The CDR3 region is CASTLDGGLRAGELFF. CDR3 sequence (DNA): TGCGCCAGCACCCTGGACGGGGGACTACGGGCCGGGGAGCTGTTTTTT.

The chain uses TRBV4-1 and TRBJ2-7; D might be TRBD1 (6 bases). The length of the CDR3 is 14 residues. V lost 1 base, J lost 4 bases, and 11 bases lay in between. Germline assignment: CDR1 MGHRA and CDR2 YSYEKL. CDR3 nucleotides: TGCGCCAGCAGCCAAGCCACAGGGTTGTACGAGCAGTACTTC. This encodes CASSQATGLYEQYF.

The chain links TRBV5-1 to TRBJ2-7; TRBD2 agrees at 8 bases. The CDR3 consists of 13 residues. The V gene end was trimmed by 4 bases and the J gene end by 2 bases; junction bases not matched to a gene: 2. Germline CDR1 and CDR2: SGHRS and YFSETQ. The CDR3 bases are TGCGCCAGCAGCCGAGCGGGGGCCTACGAGCAGTACTTC. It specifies CASSRAGAYEQYF.

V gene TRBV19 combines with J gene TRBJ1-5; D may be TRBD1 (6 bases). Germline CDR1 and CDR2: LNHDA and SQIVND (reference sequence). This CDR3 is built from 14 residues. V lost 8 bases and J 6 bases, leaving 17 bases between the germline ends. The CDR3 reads CASEGVRWGQPQHF. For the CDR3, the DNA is TGTGCCAGTGAGGGGGTGAGGTGGGGTCAGCCCCAGCATTTT.

CDR3 nucleotide sequence: TGTGCCAGTAGTATAAGAGGCCTTGCAACTAATGAAAAACTGTTTTTT. Its translation: CASSIRGLATNEKLFF. This chain joins TRBV19 and TRBJ1-4; D unresolved. Germline CDR1 and CDR2: LNHDA and SQIVND (reference sequence). The CDR3 covers 16 residues. Trimming removed 2 bases from V and 0 bases from J, with 10 bases in between.

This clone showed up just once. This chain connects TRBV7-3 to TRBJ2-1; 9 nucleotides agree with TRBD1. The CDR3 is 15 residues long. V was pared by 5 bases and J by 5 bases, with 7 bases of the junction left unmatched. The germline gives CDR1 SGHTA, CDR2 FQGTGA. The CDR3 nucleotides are TGTGCCAGCAGCCCTAGGGACAGGGCAGACAATGAGCAGTTCTTC. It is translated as CASSPRDRADNEQFF.

CDR3 region: CAISKQGSGAFF. CDR3 DNA sequence: TGTGCCATCAGTAAACAGGGTTCGGGGGCTTTCTTT. The V gene is TRBV10-3, the J gene TRBJ1-1; D is possibly TRBD1 (6 bases). Germline CDR1 ENHRY, CDR2 SYGVKD. Between the trimmed V and J ends, which lost 5 bases and 11 bases, there was a span of 15 bases. This CDR3 spans 12 amino acids.

The CDR3 region is CASSDRQGLSTEAFF. CDR3 DNA: TGTGCCAGCAGCGATAGACAGGGGTTGAGCACTGAAGCTTTCTTT. The chain joins TRBV9 to TRBJ1-1; 8 nucleotides align to TRBD1. CDR1 is SGDLS and CDR2 is YYNGEE in the germline V gene. The trim removed 3 bases at V and 4 bases at J, leaving 8 bases unmatched. The CDR3 is 15 amino acids.

CDR3 nucleotides: TGTGCCAGTAGTATAGGCAGCGGGGTCTATGGCTACACCTTC. It yields the protein CASSIGSGVYGYTF. The J gene is TRBJ1-2, the V gene TRBV19; D is unclear. Germline V lookup: CDR1 LNHDA, CDR2 SQIVND (reference sequence). Trimming cost V 1 base and J 4 bases, with 10 bases left between them. The CDR3 runs to 14 residues.

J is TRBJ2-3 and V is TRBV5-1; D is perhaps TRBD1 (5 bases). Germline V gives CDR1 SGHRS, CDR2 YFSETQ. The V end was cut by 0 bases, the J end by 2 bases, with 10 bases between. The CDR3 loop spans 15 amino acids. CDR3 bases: TGCGCCAGCAGCTTGGCACAGGTTTCCACAGATACGCAGTATTTT. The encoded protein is CASSLAQVSTDTQYF.

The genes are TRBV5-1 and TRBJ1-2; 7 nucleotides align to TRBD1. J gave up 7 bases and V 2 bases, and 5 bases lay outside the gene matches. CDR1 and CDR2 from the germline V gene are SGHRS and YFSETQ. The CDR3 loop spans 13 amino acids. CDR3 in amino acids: CASSLTGDRGYTF. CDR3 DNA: TGCGCCAGCAGCTTAACAGGGGATCGTGGCTACACCTTC.

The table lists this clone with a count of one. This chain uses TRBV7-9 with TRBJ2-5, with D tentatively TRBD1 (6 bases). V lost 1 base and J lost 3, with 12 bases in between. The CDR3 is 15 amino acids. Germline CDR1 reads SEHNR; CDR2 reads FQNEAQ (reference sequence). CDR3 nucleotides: TGTGCCAGCAGCTTAGTAGGGGGTCATAAAGAGACCCAGTACTTC. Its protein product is CASSLVGGHKETQYF.

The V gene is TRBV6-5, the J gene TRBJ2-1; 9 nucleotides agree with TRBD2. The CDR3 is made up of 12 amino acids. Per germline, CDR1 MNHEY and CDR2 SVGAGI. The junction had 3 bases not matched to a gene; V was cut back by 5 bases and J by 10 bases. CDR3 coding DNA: TGTGCCAGCAGTAAACTAGCGGGCGAGCAGTTCTTC. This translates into CASSKLAGEQFF.

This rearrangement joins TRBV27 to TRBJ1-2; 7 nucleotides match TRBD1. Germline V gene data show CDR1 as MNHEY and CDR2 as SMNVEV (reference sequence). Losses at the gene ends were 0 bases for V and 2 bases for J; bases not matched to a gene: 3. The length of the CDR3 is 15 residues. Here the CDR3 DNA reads TGTGCCAGCAGTTTATCAGGGGGCGGAAACTATGGCTACACCTTC. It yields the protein CASSLSGGGNYGYTF.

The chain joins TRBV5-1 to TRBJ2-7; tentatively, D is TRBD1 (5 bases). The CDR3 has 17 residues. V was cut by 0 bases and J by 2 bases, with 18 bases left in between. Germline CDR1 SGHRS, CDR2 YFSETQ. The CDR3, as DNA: TGCGCCAGCAGCTTGGTGGCAGTAGGTCAAGGGGCCTACGAGCAGTACTTC. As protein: CASSLVAVGQGAYEQYF. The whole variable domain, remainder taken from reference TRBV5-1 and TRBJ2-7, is KAGVTQTPRYLIKTRGQQVTLSCSPISGHRSVSWYQQTPGQGLQFLFEYFSETQRNKGNFPGRFSGRQFSNSRSEMNVSTLELGDSALYLCASSLVAVGQGAYEQYFGPGTRLTVT.